This T cell receptor beta chain is drawn from a study of cytomegalovirus exposure and HLA in healthy donors. General study findings and limits: Reportedly, diagnosis of cytomegalovirus status by the classifier showed high specificity and sensitivity. The study designated about 160 TCR beta chains cytomegalovirus-associated. CMV antigen specificity of a few CMV-associated chains was confirmed in vitro. Clusters of TCRs from the first cohort tended to co-occur in the 100 to 150 validation repertoires (as a later analysis found).

Assay used: immunoSEQ multiplex PCR; TCRdb lists only in-frame clones, some missing. The sample has about 71,000 clones; approximately 94% are singletons. A remark on this clone: What it recognizes is unknown.

Trimming cost V 1 base and J 1 base, with 7 bases left between them. The V gene's germline CDR1 is LGHNA and CDR2 YNFKEQ. This CDR3 comprises 14 residues. Sequences were obtained from PBMCs. This TCR was sampled from a man aged 18 to 29 in good health and CMV-seropositive. The V call is TRBV4-2, the J call TRBJ2-5, with D possibly matching TRBD1 (5 bases). The CDR3 DNA follows: TGTGCCAGCAGCCAAGGGGGCAGCCAAGAGACCCAGTACTTC. This sequence encodes CASSQGGSQETQYF.